This TCR beta chain emerged from a study of blood T cells in healthy people across ages. Points from the study as a whole: Versus aged donors, long-lived donors had higher diversity and more naive CD4+ cells.

From germline, CDR1 is SQVTM and CDR2 ANQGSEA. The CDR3 spans 13 residues. The junction had 5 bases not matched to a gene; V was cut back by 5 bases and J by 2 bases. A sample-barcoded 5' primer and a J-beta primer mix were used in a second PCR of about 6 to 12 cycles. Each CDR3 protein gets one entry after TCRdb re-called the 5' RACE reads with MiXCR. The top ten clones hold about an eighth of a sample with some 1.1 million distinct CDR3 sequences, approximately 38% of them seen once. Total RNA was isolated from each sample in quantities of at least 5 micrograms. A remark on this clonotype: Antigen specificity is unknown.

The sequencing sample was made of blood. V gene TRBV29-1 combines with J gene TRBJ1-2, with 7 bases fitting TRBD1. This clonotype originated in a man aged 18-30 years in good health. The DNA of the CDR3 is TGCAGCGTTCCCTGGGACAGCAACTATGGCTACACCTTC. Its translation is CSVPWDSNYGYTF.